These T cell receptor beta chains were read from a single sample in a study of CD4 T cells in relation to SARS-CoV-2 and coronaviruses. The data were produced by immunoSEQ multiplex PCR, yet TCRdb's version contains in-frame clones alone and is incomplete. This sample has some 65,000 clones, with around 87% found just once. Material for sequencing was memory CD4+ T cells from PBMCs. The receptors were gathered from a human donor in good health. Both conserved end residues are part of each CDR3. A D gene is named only where the DNA matches it firmly. For some rows the clone size is stated as once, few or many, or as a class when expanded; others skip it.

d_gene,j_gene,abundance,v_gene,CDR3nt,CDR3aa
NA,TRBJ1-2,NA,TRBV24-1,TGTGCCACCAGTGATGGGCTGGGTGGCTACACCTTC,CATSDGLGGYTF
NA,TRBJ1-1,NA,TRBV7-3,TGTGCCAGCAGCTTACAGGGCGGCCCAGGGTTGAACACTGAAGCTTTCTTT,CASSLQGGPGLNTEAFF
NA,TRBJ1-4,NA,TRBV28,TGTGCCAGCAGTTTAGTGGGTGAAAAACTGTTTTTT,CASSLVGEKLFF
NA,TRBJ2-7,NA,TRBV5-1,TGCGCCAGCAGCCGGGGTCCGACTTACGAGCAGTACTTC,CASSRGPTYEQYF
NA,TRBJ2-3,few,TRBV5-6,TGTGCCAGCAGCTTGCAACCAACCTTTAGCTACACAGATACGCAGTATTTT,CASSLQPTFSYTDTQYF
TRBD1,TRBJ2-3,NA,TRBV18,TGTGCCAGCTCACTTCCGACAGGGGGCACAGATACGCAGTATTTT,CASSLPTGGTDTQYF
TRBD2,TRBJ2-1,once,TRBV6-4,TGTGCCAGCAGTAAACTAGCGGGAGGGCCTTCTGAGCAGTTCTTC,CASSKLAGGPSEQFF
NA,TRBJ1-2,NA,TRBV19,TGTGCCAGTAGTATTGGAACAAATAACTATGGCTACACCTTC,CASSIGTNNYGYTF
NA,TRBJ1-3,NA,TRBV7-3,TGTGCCAGCAGCTTAACGGCAGCTGGAAACACCATATATTTT,CASSLTAAGNTIYF
TRBD1,TRBJ1-5,NA,TRBV11-2,TGTGCCAGCAGCTTTAACAGGGGTGGCAATCAGCCCCAGCATTTT,CASSFNRGGNQPQHF
TRBD1,TRBJ1-4,NA,TRBV7-9,TGTGCCAGCAGCTTAGGACAGGGGAGGACAACTAATGAAAAACTGTTTTTT,CASSLGQGRTTNEKLFF